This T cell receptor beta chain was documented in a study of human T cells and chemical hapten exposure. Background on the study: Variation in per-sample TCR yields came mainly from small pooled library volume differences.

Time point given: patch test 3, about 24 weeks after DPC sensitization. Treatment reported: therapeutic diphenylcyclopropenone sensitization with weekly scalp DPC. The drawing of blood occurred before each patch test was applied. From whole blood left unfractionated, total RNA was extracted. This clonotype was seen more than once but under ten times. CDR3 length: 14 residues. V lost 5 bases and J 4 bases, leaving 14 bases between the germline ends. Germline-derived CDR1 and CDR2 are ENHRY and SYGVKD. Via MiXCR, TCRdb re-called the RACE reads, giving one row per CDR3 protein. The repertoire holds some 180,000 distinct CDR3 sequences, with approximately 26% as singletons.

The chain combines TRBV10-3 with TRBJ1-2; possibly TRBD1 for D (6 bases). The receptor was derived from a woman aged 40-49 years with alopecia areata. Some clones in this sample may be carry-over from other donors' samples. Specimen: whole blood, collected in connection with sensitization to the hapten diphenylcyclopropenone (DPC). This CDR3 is CAISLQGMAYGYTF. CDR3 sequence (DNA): TGTGCCATCAGTCTACAGGGTATGGCCTATGGCTACACCTTC.